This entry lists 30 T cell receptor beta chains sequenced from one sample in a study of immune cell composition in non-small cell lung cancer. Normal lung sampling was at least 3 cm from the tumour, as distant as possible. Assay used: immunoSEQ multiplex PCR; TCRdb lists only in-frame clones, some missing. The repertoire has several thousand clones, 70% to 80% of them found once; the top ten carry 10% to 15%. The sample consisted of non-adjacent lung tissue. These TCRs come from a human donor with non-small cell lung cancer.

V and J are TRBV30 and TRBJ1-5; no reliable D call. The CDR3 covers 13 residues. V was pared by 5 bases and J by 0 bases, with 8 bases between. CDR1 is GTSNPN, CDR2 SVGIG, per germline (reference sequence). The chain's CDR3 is CAWSGDSNQPQHF. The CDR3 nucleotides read TGTGCCTGGTCCGGTGATAGCAATCAGCCCCAGCATTTT.

The CDR3 bases are TGCGCCAGCAGCCAAGAGAGGCCGGGGGGAGAGCAGTTCTTC. It translates to CASSQERPGGEQFF. The V and J genes are TRBV4-1 and TRBJ2-1; 7 bases fit TRBD2. The CDR3 spans 14 residues. The germline CDR1 and CDR2 sequences are MGHRA and YSYEKL. V dropped 0 bases and J dropped 10; count of bases not matched to a gene: 6.

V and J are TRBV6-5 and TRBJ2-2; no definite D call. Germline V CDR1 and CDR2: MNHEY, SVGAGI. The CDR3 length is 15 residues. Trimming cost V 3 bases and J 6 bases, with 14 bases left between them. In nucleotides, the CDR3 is TGTGCCAGCAGTTATGGTTTCAATAACCCCGGGGAGCTGTTTTTT. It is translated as CASSYGFNNPGELFF.

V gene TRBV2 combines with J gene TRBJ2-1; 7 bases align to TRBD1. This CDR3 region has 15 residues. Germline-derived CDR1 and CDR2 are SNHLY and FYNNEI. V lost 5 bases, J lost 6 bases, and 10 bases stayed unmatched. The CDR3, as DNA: TGTGCCAGCAGTCCCCCCGGACAGGAAAGCAATGAGCAGTTCTTC. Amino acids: CASSPPGQESNEQFF.

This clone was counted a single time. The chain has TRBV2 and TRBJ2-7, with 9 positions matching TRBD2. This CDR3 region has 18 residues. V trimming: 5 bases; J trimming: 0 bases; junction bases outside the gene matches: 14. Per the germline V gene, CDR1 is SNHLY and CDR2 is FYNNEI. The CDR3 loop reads CASSSWSRLAESSYEQYF. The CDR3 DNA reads TGTGCCAGCAGTTCCTGGAGCCGACTAGCGGAGAGCTCCTACGAGCAGTACTTC.

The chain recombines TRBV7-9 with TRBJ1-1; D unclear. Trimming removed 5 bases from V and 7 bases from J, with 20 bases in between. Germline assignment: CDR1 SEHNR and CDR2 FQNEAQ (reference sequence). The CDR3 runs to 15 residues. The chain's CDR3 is CASSPLGGQDFEAFF. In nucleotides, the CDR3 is TGTGCCAGCAGCCCCCTGGGAGGGCAGGACTTTGAAGCTTTCTTT.

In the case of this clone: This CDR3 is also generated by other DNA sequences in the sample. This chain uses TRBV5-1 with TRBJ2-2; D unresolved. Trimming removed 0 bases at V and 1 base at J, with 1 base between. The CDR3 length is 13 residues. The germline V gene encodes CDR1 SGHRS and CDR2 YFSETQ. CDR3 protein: CASSLVNTGELFF. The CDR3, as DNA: TGCGCCAGCAGCTTGGTGAACACCGGGGAGCTGTTTTTT.

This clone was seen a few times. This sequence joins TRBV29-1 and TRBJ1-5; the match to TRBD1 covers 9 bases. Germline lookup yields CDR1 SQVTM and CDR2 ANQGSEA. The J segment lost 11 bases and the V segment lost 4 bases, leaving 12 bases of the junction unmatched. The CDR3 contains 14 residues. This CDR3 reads CSVAGTGISGTQHF. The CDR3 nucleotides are TGCAGCGTTGCCGGGACAGGGATCTCTGGGACCCAGCATTTT.

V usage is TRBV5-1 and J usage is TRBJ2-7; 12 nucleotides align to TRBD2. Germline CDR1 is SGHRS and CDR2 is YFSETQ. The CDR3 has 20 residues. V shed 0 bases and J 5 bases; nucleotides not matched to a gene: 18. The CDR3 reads CASSLASGTGFWTSGNEQYF. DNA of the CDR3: TGCGCCAGCAGCTTGGCCTCCGGGACAGGGTTTTGGACTAGCGGGAACGAGCAGTACTTC.

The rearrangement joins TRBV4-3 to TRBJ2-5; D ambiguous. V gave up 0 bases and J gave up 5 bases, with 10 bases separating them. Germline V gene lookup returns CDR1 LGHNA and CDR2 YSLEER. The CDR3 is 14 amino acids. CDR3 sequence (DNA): TGCGCCAGCAGCCAAGAGGCTAGACGGGAGACCCAGTACTTC. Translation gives CASSQEARRETQYF.

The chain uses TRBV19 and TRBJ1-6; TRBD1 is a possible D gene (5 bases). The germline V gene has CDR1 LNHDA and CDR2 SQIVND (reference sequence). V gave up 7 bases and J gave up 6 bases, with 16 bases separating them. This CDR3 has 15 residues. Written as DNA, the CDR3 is TGTGCCAGTACTGGGACCGTCGGTCTTAATTCACCCCTCCACTTT. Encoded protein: CASTGTVGLNSPLHF. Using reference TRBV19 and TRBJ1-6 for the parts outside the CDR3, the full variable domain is DGGITQSPKYLFRKEGQNVTLSCEQNLNHDAMYWYRQDPGQGLRLIYYSQIVNDFQKGDIAEGYSVSREKKESFPLTVTSAQKNPTAFYLCASTGTVGLNSPLHFGNGTRLTVT.

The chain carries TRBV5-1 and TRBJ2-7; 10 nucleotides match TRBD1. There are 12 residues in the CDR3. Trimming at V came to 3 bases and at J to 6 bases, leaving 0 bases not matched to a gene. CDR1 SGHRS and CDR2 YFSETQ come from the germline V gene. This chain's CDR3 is CASSWTGGEQYF. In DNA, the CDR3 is TGCGCCAGCAGCTGGACAGGGGGCGAGCAGTACTTC.

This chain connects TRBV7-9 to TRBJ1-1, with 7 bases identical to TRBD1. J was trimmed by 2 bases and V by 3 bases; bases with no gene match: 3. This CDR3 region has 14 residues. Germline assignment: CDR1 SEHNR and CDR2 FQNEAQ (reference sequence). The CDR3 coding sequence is TGTGCCAGCAGCTTTACAGGGGCAAACACTGAAGCTTTCTTT. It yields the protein CASSFTGANTEAFF. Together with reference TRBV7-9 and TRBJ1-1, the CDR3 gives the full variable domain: DTGVSQNPRHKITKRGQNVTFRCDPISEHNRLYWYRQTLGQGPEFLTYFQNEAQLEKSRLLSDRFSAERPKGSFSTLEIQRTEQGDSAMYLCASSFTGANTEAFFGQGTRLTVV.

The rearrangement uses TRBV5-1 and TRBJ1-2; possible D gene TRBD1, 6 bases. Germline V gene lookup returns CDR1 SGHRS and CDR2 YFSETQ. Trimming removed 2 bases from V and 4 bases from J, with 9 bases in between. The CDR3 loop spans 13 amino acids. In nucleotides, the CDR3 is TGCGCCAGCAGCTTTGACAGGTCCTATGGCTACACCTTC. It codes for CASSFDRSYGYTF.

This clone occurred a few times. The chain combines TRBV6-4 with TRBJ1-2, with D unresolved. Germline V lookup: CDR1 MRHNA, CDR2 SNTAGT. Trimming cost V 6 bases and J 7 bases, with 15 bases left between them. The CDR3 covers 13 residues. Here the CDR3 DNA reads TGTGCCAGCAGAGCCTCCCCCGGCAGTGGCTACACCTTC. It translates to CASRASPGSGYTF.

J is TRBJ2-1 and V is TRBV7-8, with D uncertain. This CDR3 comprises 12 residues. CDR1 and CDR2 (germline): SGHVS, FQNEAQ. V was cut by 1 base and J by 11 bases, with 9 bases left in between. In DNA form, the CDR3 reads TGTGCCAGCAGCTTAGAGGGCTCAAAGCAGTTCTTC. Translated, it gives CASSLEGSKQFF.

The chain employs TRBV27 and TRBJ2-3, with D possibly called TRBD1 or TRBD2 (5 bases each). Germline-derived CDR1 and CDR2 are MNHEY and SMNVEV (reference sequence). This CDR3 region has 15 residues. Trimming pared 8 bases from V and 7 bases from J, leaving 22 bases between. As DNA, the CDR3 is TGTGCCAGCGGACCCGGGCTAGTGGGACCTCATACGCAGTATTTT. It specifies CASGPGLVGPHTQYF.

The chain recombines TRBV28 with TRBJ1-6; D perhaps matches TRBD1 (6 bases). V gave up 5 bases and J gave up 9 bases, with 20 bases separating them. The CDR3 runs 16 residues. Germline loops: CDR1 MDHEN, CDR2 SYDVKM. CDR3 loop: CASSIFDRTDLSPLHF. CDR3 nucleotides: TGTGCCAGCAGTATCTTTGACAGGACAGACCTTTCACCCCTCCACTTT.

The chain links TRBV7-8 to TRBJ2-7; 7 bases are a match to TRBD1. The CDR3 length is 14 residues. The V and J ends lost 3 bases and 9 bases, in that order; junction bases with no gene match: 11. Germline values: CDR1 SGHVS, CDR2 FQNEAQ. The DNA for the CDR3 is TGTGCCAGCAGCTTTGGGGACAGTGGCTTAGGGCAGTACTTC. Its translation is CASSFGDSGLGQYF.

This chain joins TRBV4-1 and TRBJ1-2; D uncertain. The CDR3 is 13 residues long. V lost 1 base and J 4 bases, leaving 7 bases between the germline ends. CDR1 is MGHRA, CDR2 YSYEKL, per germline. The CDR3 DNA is TGCGCCAGCAGCCAAGCCTCACTCTATGGCTACACCTTC. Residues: CASSQASLYGYTF.

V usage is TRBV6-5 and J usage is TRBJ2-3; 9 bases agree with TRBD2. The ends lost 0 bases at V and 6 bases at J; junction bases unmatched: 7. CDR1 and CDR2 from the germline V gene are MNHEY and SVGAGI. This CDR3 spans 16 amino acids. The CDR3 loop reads CASSYSASGAVDTQYF. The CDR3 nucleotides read TGTGCCAGCAGTTACTCTGCTAGCGGGGCGGTGGATACGCAGTATTTT.

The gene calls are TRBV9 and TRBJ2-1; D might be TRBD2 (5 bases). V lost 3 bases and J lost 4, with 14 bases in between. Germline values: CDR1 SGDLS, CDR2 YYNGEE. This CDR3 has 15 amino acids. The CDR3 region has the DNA TGTGCCAGCAGCGAGGCCGGGATCCAATACAATGAGCAGTTCTTC. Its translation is CASSEAGIQYNEQFF.

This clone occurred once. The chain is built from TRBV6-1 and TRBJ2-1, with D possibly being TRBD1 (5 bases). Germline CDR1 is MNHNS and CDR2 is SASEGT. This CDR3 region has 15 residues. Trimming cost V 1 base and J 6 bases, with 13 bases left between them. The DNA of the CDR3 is TGTGCCAGCAGTGAAGGTTTAGGGGTGGGCAATGAGCAGTTCTTC. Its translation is CASSEGLGVGNEQFF.

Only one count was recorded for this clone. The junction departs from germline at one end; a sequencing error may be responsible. The CDR3 reads CAISKSAGGEQFF. CDR3 in DNA: TGTGCCATCAGTAAGTCCGCGGGGGGTGAGCAGTTCTTC. The V gene is TRBV10-3, the J gene TRBJ2-1; the match to TRBD2 covers 8 bases. This CDR3 is built from 13 residues. CDR1 is ENHRY, CDR2 SYGVKD, per germline.

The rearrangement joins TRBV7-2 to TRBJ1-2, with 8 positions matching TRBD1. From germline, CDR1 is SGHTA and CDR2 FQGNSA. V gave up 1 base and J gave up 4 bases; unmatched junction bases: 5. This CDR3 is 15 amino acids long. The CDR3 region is CASSLGQGSRYGYTF. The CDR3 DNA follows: TGTGCCAGCAGCTTAGGACAGGGGTCTCGCTATGGCTACACCTTC. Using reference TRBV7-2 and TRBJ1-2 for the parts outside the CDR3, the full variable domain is GAGVSQSPSNKVTEKGKDVELRCDPISGHTALYWYRQSLGQGLEFLIYFQGNSAPDKSGLPSDRFSAERTGGSVSTLTIQRTQQEDSAVYLCASSLGQGSRYGYTFGSGTRLTVV.

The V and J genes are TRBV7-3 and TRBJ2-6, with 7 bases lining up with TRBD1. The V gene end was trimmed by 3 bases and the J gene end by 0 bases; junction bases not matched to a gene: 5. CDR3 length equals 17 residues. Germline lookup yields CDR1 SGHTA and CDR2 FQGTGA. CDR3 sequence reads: CASSFYRGPSGANVLTF. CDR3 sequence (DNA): TGTGCCAGCAGCTTTTACAGGGGTCCCTCTGGGGCCAACGTCCTGACTTTC.

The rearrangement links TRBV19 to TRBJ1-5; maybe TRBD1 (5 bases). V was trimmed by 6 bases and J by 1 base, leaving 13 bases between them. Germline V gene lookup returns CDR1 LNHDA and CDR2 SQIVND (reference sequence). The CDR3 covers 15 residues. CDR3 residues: CASRVGGTSNQPQHF. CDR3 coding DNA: TGTGCCAGTAGGGTCGGAGGGACCAGCAATCAGCCCCAGCATTTT.

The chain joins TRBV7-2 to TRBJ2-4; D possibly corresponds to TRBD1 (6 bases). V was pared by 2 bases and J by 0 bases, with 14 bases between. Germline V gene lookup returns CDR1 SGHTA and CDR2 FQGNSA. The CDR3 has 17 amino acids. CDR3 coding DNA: TGTGCCAGCAGCTTAACCCCAGGACAGCTAGCCAAAAACATTCAGTACTTC. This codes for CASSLTPGQLAKNIQYF.

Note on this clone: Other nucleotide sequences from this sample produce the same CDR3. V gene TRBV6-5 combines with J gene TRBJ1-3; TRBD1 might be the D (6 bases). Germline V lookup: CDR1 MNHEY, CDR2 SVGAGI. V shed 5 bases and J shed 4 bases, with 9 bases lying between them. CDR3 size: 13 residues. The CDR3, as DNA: TGTGCCAGCAGTCCTGACAGGGGAAACACCATATATTTT. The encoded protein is CASSPDRGNTIYF.

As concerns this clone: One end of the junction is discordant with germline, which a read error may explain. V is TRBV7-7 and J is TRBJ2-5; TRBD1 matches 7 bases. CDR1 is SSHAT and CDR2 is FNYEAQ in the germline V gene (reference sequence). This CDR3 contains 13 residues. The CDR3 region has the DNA TGTGCTAGCAGCTTAGACAGGGAAGAGACCCAGTACTTC. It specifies CASSLDREETQYF.